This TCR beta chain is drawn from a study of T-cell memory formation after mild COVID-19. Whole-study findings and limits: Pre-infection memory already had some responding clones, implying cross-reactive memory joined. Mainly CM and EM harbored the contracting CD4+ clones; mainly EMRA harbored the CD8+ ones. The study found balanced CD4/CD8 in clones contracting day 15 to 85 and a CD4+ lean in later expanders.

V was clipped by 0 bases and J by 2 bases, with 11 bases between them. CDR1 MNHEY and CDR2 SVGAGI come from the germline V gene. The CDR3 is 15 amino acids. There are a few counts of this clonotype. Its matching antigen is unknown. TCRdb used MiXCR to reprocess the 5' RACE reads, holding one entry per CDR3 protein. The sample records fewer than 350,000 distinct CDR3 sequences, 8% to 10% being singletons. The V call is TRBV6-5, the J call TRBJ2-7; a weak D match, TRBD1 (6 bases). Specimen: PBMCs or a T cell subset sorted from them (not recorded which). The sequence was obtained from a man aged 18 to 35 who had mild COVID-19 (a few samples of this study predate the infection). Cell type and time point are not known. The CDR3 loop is CASSYSRGSPYEQYF. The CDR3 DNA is TGTGCCAGCAGTTACTCCAGGGGCTCGCCCTACGAGCAGTACTTC.